In this sample, the clone carrying this T cell receptor (beta chain) turned up a few times. The data are from a study of T cells in Graves' hyperthyroidism and ophthalmopathy. Newly diagnosed hyperthyroidism, duration under 2 months, in patients aged 18 to 65. It was approximately 9.7 ml of fresh peripheral blood that supplied the PBMCs. The CDR3 covers 13 residues. V lost 4 bases, J lost 5 bases, and 12 bases lay in between. RNA transcripts served as the template for amplifying TCR beta CDR3 regions. A first-round RT-PCR of the TCR CDR3 used the HTBI primer set. TCRdb recomputed calls from the multiplex PCR reads with MiXCR, one row per CDR3 protein. This sample has hundreds of thousands of distinct CDR3 sequences, with roughly 40% found just once.

The source material was blood. This clonotype originated in a man in his late teens or twenties with Graves' hyperthyroidism. The rearrangement links TRBV12-3 or TRBV12-4 to TRBJ2-7; TRBD2 is a possible D gene (5 bases). The CDR3 loop reads CASSYVLADEQYF. The CDR3 nucleotides are TGTGCCAGCAGTTACGTCCTAGCAGACGAGCAGTACTTC.